This TCR beta chain stems from a study of cytomegalovirus exposure and HLA in healthy donors (dated by TCRdb to about 2017). With respect to the entire study: According to an earlier analysis of around 600 of the donors, about 179 million T cells yielded roughly 110 million unique TCR beta sequences and about 280 Gb of sequence data. The study aimed to test whether cataloging public T cell receptors could reveal signatures of past pathogen exposure. An early release covering approximately 600 HLA-typed donors comprised roughly 300 gigabases of sequencing data and around 80 million unique TCR sequences. Both class I and class II loci were covered by HLA typing, at four-digit resolution. Along with the approximately 600-subject first cohort, a separate validation cohort of some 130 different subjects was used. The study used immunosequencing to profile the T cell repertoires of 600 to 850 subjects and linked those repertoires to cytomegalovirus serostatus. A later analysis re-examined previously published TCR beta repertoires from hundreds of donors and added high-resolution HLA genotyping to investigate patterns of TCR occurrence. The later analysis used no new phenotypic data to find candidate immune exposures, relying instead on TCR beta sequences and their occurrence across donors. Because of strong linkage in the cohort, four to six DR-DQ haplotypes were treated as single units for association and clustering. Of the 300 to 450 genotyped donors, 65% to 90% fell in the genetic ancestry cluster associated with self-reported Caucasian donors. To predict cytomegalovirus infection status, the study combined high-throughput TCR immunosequencing, statistical association of individual TCRs with disease status, and machine learning. The number of donors typed differed by locus, with 629-630 for A, B, C, DRB1 and DQB1, roughly 550 for DQA1, 606 for DPA1, and around 430 for DPB1. An earlier analysis of around 540 of the donors applied high-throughput TCR beta sequencing to assess whether each TCR beta V gene segment acted as functional or pseudogenic. Every discovery cohort repertoire had been produced on one sequencing platform. A later genetic analysis took genome-wide SNP genotypes for about 55% of the 666 donors and used that subset as a discovery cohort. On average, over 200,000 unique TCR beta nucleotide sequences were sequenced per donor among some 420 genotyped donors of the cohort, with roughly 18% of those sequences being non-productive. Alongside the repertoire data, information on donor age, sex, ethnicity and CMV serostatus was compiled. On the study overall, not on this receptor specifically: A total of fewer than 200 TCR beta chains were listed by the study as associated with cytomegalovirus. The 87-base-pair reads could not distinguish some IMGT-functional V segments, including TRBV6-2 and TRBV6-3, so those segments were excluded. An association between a missense DCLRE1C variant and V-gene and J-gene trimming of TCR beta chains was found in a later genetic analysis and replicated in an independent cohort. When HLA alleles, especially DR and DQ, strongly co-occurred, attributing TCR associations to individual alleles was difficult. For the cohort, immune exposure information was limited to CMV serostatus. A further reported finding was that TCR beta sequences accurately predicted the HLA-A and HLA-B alleles for most subjects in the first cohort. In vitro tests confirmed that a few of the cytomegalovirus-associated TCR beta chains recognize cytomegalovirus antigens. In a later analysis, most CMV-associated TCR beta chains were found to appear HLA-restricted, with HLA associations seemingly driven largely by CMV exposure. In a later analysis, TCR association rates were found to vary across HLA loci, with the most associated TCRs seen for DRB1 alleles and the fewest for HLA-C alleles. In a later analysis, several top co-occurrence clusters were reported to appear linked to parvovirus B19, influenza, CMV and Epstein-Barr virus. In an earlier analysis of a few hundred of the donors, most TCR beta V segments were observed in productive rearrangements about 90% or about 30% of the time, broadly matching IMGT annotations. Most TCR sequences were seen in very few donors, while some public TCRs were found in many individuals. Linkage disequilibrium might explain the correlated functional status among segregating V segments, but an unknown experimental factor could not be excluded. A later analysis found that HLA-associated TCR beta chains were more clonally expanded and had lower generation probabilities than equally common non-associated chains. Because HLA typing was missing for some donors at each locus, association tests included only the typed subset. Approximately 18 rarely observed V segments, including chromosome 9 orphons, were excluded from the earlier analysis of about 600 of the donors because counts were too low. A later analysis associated some 17,000 TCR beta sequences with specific HLA alleles at a false discovery rate of 0.05. The classifier was reported to diagnose cytomegalovirus status with high specificity and sensitivity in both the original cohort and the validation cohort. Sequencing depth was assumed to be roughly uniform across donors in the presence/absence analyses, though that assumption may not hold. The authors suggested that the approach could potentially be generalized to other disease states and immunological phenotypes. A group of highly shared sequence variants was considered likely to be a technical artifact of the sequencing pipeline. The cohort was sequenced for TCR beta chains only, and without alpha or paired-chain data the features that could be detected were limited. Compared with the roughly 670-donor mean, donors in an Asian-associated ancestry cluster had fewer N-insertions in productive TCRs, according to a later genetic analysis.

V lost 3 bases and J lost 6 bases, and the count of bases not matched to a germline gene is 4. According to the germline V gene, CDR1 reads SGHAT and CDR2 reads FQNNGV. Inclusive of the bounding cysteine and phenylalanine, the CDR3 is 13 residues long. The read is trimmed to its CDR3 DNA, 39 bases read in frame from base 1. Worth noting for this clone: The antigen this receptor binds is unknown. Base qualities are not recorded, but no much larger clone differs from it by a single base.

The method behind the library was the immunoSEQ multiplex PCR assay. For the multiplex PCR, a mixture combining 60 forward primers for TCR Vbeta segments and 13 reverse primers for TCR Jbeta segments was used. The CDR3 region of rearranged TCR beta genes was amplified from genomic DNA by a multiplex PCR assay. Amplified TCR beta libraries were sequenced as 87-base-pair reads on the Illumina HiSeq System. On the study's bioinformatics: In a later analysis, tens of millions of unique TCR beta chains were counted across the roughly 670 repertoires, and roughly 11 million of these chains were shared by at least two donors. To remove PCR and sequencing errors, raw reads were error-corrected and collapsed into unique sequences using a nearest-neighbor algorithm that merged closely related sequences. To assign V, D and J gene segments, CDR3 sequences were aligned to IMGT reference sequences. For a sequence to be retained, a match of at least six nucleotides was required to both a V gene segment and a J gene segment. A rearrangement counted as productive if the CDR3 had no stop codons and remained in frame with V and J, and every other rearrangement counted as non-productive. Following IMGT convention, CDR3 was defined as the stretch from the second conserved V-encoded cysteine to the conserved J-encoded phenylalanine. Sequences without an unambiguous match to a single V gene segment were excluded from the earlier analysis of 500 to 700 of the donors. An earlier analysis of several hundred of the donors called V segments functional above 56.7% productive rearrangements and segregating when the between-donor standard deviation exceeded 5%. A statistical classification framework was developed to diagnose cytomegalovirus status using the catalog of TCR beta chain sequences. A later analysis assigned V and J genes by comparing TCR nucleotide sequences with IMGT/GENE-DB human TR gene sequences. In a later analysis, CDR3 sequences and most-parsimonious VDJ recombination scenarios were assigned using the TCRdist pipeline. In a later analysis, each TCR beta chain was defined by its CDR3 amino acid sequence together with its V-gene family, and reads lacking a unique V-gene family were excluded. A later analysis removed nearly 600 highly shared, low-generation-probability nucleotide sequences to deal with suspected cross-contamination and a sequencing artifact. In a later analysis, a clonal expansion index for each public chain was calculated from normalized within-repertoire ranks of inferred template counts. In a later analysis, generation probabilities were computed with a VDJ recombination model fitted to out-of-frame rearrangements, and the resulting probabilities were checked against IGoR. Hypergeometric tests were used in a later analysis to score TCR-TCR, TCR-HLA and TCR-CMV co-occurrence, with a repertoire-size bias correction applied to the TCR pairs. A later analysis estimated false discovery rates by permuting HLA or CMV assignments 20 times. In a later analysis, co-occurring TCRs were grouped with DBSCAN, and TCRdist sequence similarity was added when clustering was performed within HLA-allele-positive subsets. Repertoires with fewer than 30,000 or more than 120,000 public chains were left out of co-occurrence clustering, as were four to six repertoires with anomalous nucleotide sharing. Imported from immuneACCESS, the table was reduced by TCRdb to in-frame sequences with V and J called. These copies leave out some clones; in studies compared against another copy, an unresolved V gene accounts for under half, and the cause of the remainder is not known. V and J calls and clone size come straight from that table; D and trimming were deduced from the DNA. This sample comprises roughly 150,000 clones, 84% of them detected only once. The ten largest clones take up more than 0.85% of the sample.

The cohort was made up of about 610 healthy bone marrow donors. At the time of sampling, every cohort member was nominally healthy, though immune exposures that went unrecorded were likely present. The donor tested CMV seronegative, placing the donor among the 352 seronegative members of the cohort. Each donor provided a peripheral blood sample, and peripheral blood mononuclear cells were used for TCR beta sequencing. The Qiagen DNeasy Blood Extraction Kit was used to extract genomic DNA from the blood cell samples. The receptor comes from a young man in good health and CMV-seronegative. The sample comprised PBMCs. The rearranged chain carries TRBV11-2 and TRBJ1-2; TRBD1 matches 7 bases in the middle. The CDR3 protein: CASSFTGDHGYTF. The sequenced DNA: TGTGCCAGCAGCTTCACAGGGGACCATGGCTACACCTTC.